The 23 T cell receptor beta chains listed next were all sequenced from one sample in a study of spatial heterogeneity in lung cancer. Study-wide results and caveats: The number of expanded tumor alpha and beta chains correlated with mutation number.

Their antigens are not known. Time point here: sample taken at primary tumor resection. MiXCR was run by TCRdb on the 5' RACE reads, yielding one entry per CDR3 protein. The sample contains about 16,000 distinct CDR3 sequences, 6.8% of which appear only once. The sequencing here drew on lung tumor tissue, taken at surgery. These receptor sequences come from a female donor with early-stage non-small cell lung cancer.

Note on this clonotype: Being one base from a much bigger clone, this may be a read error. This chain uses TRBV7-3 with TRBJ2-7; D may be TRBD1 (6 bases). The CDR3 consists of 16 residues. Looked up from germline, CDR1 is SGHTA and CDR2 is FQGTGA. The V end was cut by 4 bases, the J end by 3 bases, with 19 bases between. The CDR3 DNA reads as TGTGCCAGCAGCTGGGATAAGACAGGTCCCTTCTACGAGCAGTACTTC. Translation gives CASSWDKTGPFYEQYF.

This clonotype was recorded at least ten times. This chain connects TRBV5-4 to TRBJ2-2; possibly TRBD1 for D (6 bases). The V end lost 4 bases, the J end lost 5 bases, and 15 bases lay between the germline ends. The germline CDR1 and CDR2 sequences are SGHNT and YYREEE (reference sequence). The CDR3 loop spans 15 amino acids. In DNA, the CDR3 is TGTGCCAGCAGCCGCGACAGGTTCTTAACCGGGGAGCTGTTTTTT. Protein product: CASSRDRFLTGELFF.

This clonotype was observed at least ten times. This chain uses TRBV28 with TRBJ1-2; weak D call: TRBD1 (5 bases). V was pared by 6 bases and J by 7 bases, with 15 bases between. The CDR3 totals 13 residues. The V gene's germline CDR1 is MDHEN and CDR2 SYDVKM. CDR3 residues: CASRPSQGTGYTF. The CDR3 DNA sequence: TGTGCCAGCAGACCGTCTCAGGGTACTGGCTACACCTTC.

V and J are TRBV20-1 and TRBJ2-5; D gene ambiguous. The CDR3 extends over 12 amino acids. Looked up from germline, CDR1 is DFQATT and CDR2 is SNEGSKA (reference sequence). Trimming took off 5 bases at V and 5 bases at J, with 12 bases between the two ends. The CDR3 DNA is TGCAGTGCTCGGCCTTTCGAGGAGACCCAGTACTTC. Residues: CSARPFEETQYF.

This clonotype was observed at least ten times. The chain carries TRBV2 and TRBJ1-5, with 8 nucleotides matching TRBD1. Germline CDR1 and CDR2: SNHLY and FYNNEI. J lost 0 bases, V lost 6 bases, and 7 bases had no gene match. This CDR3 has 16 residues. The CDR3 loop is CASSRDRTYSNQPQHF. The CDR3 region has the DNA TGTGCCAGCAGCCGGGACAGGACGTATAGCAATCAGCCCCAGCATTTT.

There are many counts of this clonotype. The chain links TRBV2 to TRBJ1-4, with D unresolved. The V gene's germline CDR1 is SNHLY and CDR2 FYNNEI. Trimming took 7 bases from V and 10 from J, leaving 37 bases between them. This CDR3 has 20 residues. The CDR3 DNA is TGTGCCAGCATCCCCTTACCCGCTGCGCGGAGGGCTGGATTCATCGGAAAACTGTTTTTT. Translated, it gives CASIPLPAARRAGFIGKLFF.

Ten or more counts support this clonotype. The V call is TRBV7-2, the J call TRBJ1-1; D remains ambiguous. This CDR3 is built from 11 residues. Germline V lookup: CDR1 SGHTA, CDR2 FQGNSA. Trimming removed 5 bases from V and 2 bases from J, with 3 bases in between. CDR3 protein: CASSVNTEAFF. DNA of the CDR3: TGTGCCAGCAGCGTCAACACTGAAGCTTTCTTT.

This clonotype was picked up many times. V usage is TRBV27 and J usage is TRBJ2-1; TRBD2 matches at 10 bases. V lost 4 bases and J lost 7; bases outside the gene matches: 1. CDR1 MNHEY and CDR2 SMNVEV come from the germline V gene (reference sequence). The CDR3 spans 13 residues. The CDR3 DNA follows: TGTGCCAGCAGTTCGGGACTAGCGAATGAGCAGTTCTTC. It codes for CASSSGLANEQFF.

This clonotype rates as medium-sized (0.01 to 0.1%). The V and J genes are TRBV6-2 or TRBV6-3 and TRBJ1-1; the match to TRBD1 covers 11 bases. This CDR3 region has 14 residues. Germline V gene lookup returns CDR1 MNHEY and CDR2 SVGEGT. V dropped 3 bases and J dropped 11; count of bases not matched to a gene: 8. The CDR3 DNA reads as TGTGCCAGCAGTTATAGGACAGGGGGCTTCTCCGCTTTCTTT. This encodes CASSYRTGGFSAFF.

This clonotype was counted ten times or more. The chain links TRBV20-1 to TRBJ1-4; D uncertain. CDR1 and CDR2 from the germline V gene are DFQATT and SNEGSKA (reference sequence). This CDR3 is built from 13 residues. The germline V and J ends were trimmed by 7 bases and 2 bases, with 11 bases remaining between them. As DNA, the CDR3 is TGCAGTGTTTTGGGAGATACTAATGAAAAACTGTTTTTT. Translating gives CSVLGDTNEKLFF.

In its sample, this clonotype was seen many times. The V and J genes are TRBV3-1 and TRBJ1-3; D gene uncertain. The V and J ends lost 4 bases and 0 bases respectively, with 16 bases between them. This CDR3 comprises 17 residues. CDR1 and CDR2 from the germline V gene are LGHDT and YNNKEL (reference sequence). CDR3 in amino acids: CASSRLFDGGSGNTIYF. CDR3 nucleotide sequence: TGTGCCAGCAGCCGCCTATTCGACGGTGGCTCTGGAAACACCATATATTTT.

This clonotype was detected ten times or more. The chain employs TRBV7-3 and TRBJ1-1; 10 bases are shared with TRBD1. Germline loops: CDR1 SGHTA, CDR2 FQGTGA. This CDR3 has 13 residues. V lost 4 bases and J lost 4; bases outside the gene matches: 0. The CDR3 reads CASSWTGGTEAFF. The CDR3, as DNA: TGTGCCAGCAGCTGGACAGGGGGCACTGAAGCTTTCTTT.

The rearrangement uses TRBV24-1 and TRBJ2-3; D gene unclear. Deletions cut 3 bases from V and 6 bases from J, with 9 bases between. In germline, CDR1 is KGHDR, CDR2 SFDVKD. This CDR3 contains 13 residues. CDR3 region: CATSDRALDTQYF. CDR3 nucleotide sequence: TGTGCCACCAGTGATCGGGCTTTGGATACGCAGTATTTT.

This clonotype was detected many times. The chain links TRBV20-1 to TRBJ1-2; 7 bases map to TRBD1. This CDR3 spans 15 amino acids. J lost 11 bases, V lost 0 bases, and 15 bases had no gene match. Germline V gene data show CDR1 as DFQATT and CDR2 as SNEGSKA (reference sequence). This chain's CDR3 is CSAREATGAFKGYTF. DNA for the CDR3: TGCAGTGCTAGAGAGGCCACAGGGGCCTTTAAGGGATACACCTTC.

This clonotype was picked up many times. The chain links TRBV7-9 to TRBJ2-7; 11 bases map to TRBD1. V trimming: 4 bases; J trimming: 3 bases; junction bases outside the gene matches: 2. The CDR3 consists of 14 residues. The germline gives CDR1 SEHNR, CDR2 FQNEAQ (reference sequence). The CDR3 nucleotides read TGTGCCAGCAGCTGGGGGACAGGGGGCTACGAGCAGTACTTC. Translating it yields CASSWGTGGYEQYF.

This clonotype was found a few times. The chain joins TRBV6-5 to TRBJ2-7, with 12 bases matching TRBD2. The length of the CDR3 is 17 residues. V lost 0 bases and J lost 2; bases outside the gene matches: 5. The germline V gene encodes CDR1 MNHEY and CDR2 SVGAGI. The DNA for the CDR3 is TGTGCCAGCAGTTACTCAAGGGGACTAGCGGGCACCTACGAGCAGTACTTC. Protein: CASSYSRGLAGTYEQYF.

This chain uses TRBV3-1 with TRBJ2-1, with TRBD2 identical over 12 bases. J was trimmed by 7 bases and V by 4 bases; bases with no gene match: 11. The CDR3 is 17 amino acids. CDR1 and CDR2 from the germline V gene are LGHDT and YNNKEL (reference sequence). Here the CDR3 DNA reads TGTGCCAGCAGCCCCGGTGCTAGCGGGGGGGCCAGGAATGAGCAGTTCTTC. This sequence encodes CASSPGASGGARNEQFF.

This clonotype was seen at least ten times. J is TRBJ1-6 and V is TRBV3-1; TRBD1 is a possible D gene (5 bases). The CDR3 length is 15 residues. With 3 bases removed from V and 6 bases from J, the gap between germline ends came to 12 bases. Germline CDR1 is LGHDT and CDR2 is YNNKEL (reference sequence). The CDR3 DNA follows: TGTGCCAGCAGCCAGACAGACTCAGCTAATTCACCCCTCCACTTT. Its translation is CASSQTDSANSPLHF.

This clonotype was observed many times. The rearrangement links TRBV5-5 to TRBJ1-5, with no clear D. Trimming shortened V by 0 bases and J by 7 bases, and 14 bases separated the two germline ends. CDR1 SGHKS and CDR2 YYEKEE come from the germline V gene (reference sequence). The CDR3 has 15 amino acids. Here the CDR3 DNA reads TGTGCCAGCAGCTTGGTAATCGGGAGATACCAGCCCCAGCATTTT. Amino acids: CASSLVIGRYQPQHF.

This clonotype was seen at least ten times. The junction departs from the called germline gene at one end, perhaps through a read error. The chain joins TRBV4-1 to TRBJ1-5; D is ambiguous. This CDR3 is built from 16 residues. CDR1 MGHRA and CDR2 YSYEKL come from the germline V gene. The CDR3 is CASSQDPGNSHQPQHF. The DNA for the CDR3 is TGCGCCAGCAGCCAAGACCCAGGAAATAGCCATCAGCCCCAGCATTTT.

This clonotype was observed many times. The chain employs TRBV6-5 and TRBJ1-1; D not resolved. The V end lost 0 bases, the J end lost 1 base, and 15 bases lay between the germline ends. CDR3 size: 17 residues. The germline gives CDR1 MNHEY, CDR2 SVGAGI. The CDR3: CASSYSMRAVQNTEAFF. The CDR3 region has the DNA TGTGCCAGCAGTTACTCGATGAGGGCCGTCCAGAACACTGAAGCTTTCTTT.

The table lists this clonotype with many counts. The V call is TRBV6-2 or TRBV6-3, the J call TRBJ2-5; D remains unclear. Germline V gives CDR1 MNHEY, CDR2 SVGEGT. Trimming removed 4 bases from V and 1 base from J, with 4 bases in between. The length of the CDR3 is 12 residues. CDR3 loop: CASSSSQETQYF. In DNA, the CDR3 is TGTGCCAGCAGTTCCAGCCAAGAGACCCAGTACTTC.

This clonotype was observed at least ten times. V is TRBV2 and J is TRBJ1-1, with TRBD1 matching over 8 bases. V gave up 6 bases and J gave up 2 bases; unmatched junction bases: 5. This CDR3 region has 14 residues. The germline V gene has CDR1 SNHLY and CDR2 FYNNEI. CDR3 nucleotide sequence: TGTGCCAGCAGAGCTGACAGGGGTAACACTGAAGCTTTCTTT. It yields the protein CASRADRGNTEAFF.